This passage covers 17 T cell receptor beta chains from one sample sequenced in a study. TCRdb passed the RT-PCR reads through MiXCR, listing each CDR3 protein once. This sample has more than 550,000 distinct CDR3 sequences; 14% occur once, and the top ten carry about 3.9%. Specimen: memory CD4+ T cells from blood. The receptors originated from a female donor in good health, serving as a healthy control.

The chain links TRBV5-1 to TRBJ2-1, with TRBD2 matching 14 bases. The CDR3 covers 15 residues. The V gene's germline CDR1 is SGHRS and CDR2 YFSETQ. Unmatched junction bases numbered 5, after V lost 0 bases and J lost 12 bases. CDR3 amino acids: CASSLGLAGGIGQFF. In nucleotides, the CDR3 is TGCGCCAGCAGCTTGGGACTAGCGGGAGGGATCGGGCAGTTCTTC.

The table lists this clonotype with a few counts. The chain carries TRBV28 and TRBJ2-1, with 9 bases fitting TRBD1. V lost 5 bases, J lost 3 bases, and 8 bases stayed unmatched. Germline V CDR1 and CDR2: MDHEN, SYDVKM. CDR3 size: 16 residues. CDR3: CASSPWDRVGYNEQFF. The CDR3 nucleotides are TGTGCCAGCAGTCCCTGGGACAGGGTTGGCTACAATGAGCAGTTCTTC.

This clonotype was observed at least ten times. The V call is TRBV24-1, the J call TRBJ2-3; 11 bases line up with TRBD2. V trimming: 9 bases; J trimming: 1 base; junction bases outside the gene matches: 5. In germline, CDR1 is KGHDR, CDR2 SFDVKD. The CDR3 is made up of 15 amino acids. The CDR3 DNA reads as TGTGCCACCGGTAGCGGGAGGGCCCGCACAGATACGCAGTATTTT. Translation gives CATGSGRARTDTQYF.

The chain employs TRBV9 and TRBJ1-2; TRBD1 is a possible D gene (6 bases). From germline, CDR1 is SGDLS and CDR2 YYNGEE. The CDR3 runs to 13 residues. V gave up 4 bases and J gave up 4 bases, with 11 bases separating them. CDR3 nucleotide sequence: TGTGCCAGCAGCAGGGGGAGCGGCTATGGCTACACCTTC. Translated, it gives CASSRGSGYGYTF.

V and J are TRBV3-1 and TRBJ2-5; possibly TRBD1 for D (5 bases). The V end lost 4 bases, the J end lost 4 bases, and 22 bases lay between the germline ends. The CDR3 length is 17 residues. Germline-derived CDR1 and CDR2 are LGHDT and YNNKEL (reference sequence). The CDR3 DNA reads TGTGCCAGCAGCCTTACAGGTATCCCACTCGGATCAGAGACCCAGTACTTC. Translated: CASSLTGIPLGSETQYF.

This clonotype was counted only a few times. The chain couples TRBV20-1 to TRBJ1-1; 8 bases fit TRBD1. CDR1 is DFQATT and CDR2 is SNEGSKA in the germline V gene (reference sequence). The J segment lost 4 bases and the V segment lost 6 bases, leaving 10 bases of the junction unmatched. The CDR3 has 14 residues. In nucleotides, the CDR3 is TGCAGTGCGCGAACGACAGGGGCGGGCACTGAAGCTTTCTTT. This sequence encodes CSARTTGAGTEAFF.

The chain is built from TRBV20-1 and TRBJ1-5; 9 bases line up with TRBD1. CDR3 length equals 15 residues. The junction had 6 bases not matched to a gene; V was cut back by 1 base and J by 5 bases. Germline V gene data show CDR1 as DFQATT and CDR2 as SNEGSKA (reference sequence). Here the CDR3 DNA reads TGCAGTGCTAGAGTACCGACAGGGGGATATCAGCCCCAGCATTTT. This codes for CSARVPTGGYQPQHF.

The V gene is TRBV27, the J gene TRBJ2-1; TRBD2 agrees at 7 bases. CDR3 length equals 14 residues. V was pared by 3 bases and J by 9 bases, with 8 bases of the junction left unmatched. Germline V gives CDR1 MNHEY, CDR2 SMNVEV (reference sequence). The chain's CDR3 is CASSFIGLGAEQFF. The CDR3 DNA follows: TGTGCCAGCAGTTTTATCGGACTAGGGGCTGAGCAGTTCTTC.

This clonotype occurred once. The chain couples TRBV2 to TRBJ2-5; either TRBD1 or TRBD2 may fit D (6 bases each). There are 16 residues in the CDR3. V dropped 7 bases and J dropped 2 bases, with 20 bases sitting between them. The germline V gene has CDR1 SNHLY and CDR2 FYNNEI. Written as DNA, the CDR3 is TGTGCCAGCACCCGTTTGGGGGGCGCAGGTCAAGAGACCCAGTACTTC. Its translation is CASTRLGGAGQETQYF.

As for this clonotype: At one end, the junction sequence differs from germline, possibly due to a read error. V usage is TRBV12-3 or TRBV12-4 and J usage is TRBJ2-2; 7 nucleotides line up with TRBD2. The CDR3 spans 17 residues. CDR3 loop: CASRLGFGGRGTGELFF. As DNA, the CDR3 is TGTGCCAGCAGGTTAGGTTTTGGCGGGAGAGGCACCGGGGAGCTGTTTTTT.

The CDR3 loop is CASSATGTRNEQYF. DNA for the CDR3: TGTGCCAGCAGCGCCACCGGGACTAGAAACGAGCAGTACTTC. This chain links TRBV9 with TRBJ2-7; TRBD2 agrees at 8 bases. CDR3 length equals 14 residues. V shed 3 bases, J shed 5 bases, and the junction held 7 bases outside the gene matches. Germline CDR1 SGDLS, CDR2 YYNGEE.

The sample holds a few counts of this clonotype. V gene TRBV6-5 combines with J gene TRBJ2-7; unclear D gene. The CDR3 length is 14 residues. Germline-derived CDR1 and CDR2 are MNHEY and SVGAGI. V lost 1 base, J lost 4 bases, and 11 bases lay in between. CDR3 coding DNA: TGTGCCAGCAGTTACTACATTAGGTCTTACGAGCAGTACTTC. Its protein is CASSYYIRSYEQYF.

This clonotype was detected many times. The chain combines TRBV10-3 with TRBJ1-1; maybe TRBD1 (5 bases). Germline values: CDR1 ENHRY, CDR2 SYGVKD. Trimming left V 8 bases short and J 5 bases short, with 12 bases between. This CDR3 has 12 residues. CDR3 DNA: TGTGCCATCGGGGCAGGGTTGACTGAAGCTTTCTTT. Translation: CAIGAGLTEAFF.

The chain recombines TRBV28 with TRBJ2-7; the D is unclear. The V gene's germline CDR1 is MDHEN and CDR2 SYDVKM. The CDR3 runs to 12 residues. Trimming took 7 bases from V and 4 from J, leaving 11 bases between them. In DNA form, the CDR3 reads TGTGCCAGCAATTATGGTTCTTACGAGCAGTACTTC. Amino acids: CASNYGSYEQYF.

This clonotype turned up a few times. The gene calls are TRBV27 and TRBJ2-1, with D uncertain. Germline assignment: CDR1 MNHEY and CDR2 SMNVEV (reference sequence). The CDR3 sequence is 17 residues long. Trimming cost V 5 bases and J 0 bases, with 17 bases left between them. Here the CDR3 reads CASSQGGGRGSYNEQFF. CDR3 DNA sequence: TGTGCCAGCAGTCAAGGCGGCGGTCGTGGCTCCTACAATGAGCAGTTCTTC.

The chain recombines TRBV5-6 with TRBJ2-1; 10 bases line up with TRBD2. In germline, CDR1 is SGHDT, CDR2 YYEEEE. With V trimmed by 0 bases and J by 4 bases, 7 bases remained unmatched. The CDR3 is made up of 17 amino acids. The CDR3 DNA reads TGTGCCAGCAGCTTGGGGGGCCCGACTAGCGGGTACAATGAGCAGTTCTTC. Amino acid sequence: CASSLGGPTSGYNEQFF.

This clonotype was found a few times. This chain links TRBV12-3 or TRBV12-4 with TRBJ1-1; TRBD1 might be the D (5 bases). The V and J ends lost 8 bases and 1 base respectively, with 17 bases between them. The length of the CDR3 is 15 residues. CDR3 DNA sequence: TGTGCCAGCGGCCCATACAGGTTAGGGAACACTGAAGCTTTCTTT. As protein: CASGPYRLGNTEAFF.